By share, the clone carrying this TCR beta chain ranks as medium-sized. No antigen is known for it. The data originate from a study of CD8+CD57+ T cells in acquired aplastic anemia. Study-level background: Healthy donor CD4+ cell samples had a mean of around 10 million reads.

Whole-study results and caveats: The study identified almost 30 CD8+ CDR3 sequences shared by patients and controls.

Template material for TCR beta VDJ and CDR3 profiling consisted of genomic DNA. MiXCR was run by TCRdb on the reads, yielding one entry per CDR3 protein. The repertoire holds about 35,000 distinct CDR3 sequences, with 65% to 80% as singletons. Germline CDR1 SGHTA, CDR2 FQGNSA. V shed 3 bases and J 4 bases; nucleotides not matched to a gene: 1. The CDR3 runs 16 residues. This clonotype originated in a human donor in good health, serving as a control. The genes are TRBV7-2 and TRBJ2-3, with TRBD2 matching over 16 bases. Specimen: sorted CD4+, CD8+, or CD8+CD57+ T cells (not recorded which) from PBMCs. The CDR3 bases are TGTGCCAGCAGCTTCGGGACTAGCGGGGGGGCAGATACGCAGTATTTT. Its protein is CASSFGTSGGADTQYF.